One and the same sample provided the 14 T cell receptor beta chains below, sequenced in a study of beta chain features in type 1 diabetes. No antigen has been identified for these receptors. Of the isolated RNA, all was reverse transcribed, and so the sequenced material was expressed TCRB transcripts. The method was immunoSEQ multiplex PCR; TCRdb's version includes in-frame clones alone and lacks a portion of them. The sample carries hundreds of thousands of clones, roughly 12% recorded once. Points from the study as a whole: Type 1 diabetes patients showed a moderate but significant shortening of TCRB CDR3s in all four CD4+ subsets.

What was sequenced was naive CD4+ T cells from blood. The receptors come from a woman younger than 35 with type 1 diabetes.

Only a few counts were recorded for this clone. This rearrangement joins TRBV6-1 to TRBJ2-5, with D uncertain. Trimming took off 8 bases at V and 4 bases at J, with 8 bases between the two ends. The CDR3 loop spans 11 amino acids. In germline, CDR1 is MNHNS, CDR2 SASEGT. CDR3: CASFVAETQYF. The DNA of the CDR3 is TGTGCCAGCTTCGTGGCAGAGACCCAGTACTTC.

The V gene is TRBV2, the J gene TRBJ2-3; the match to TRBD2 covers 10 bases. The CDR3 is 15 residues long. Unmatched junction bases numbered 8, after V lost 11 bases and J lost 0 bases. The germline CDR1 and CDR2 sequences are SNHLY and FYNNEI. The CDR3 DNA reads TGTGCCGGCAAGGGACTAGCGAGTAGCACAGATACGCAGTATTTT. Its translation is CAGKGLASSTDTQYF.

In this sample, this clone turned up a few times. The CDR3 sequence: CASSLGRVAYEQYF. CDR3 coding DNA: TGTGCCAGCAGCTTAGGCAGGGTGGCGTACGAGCAGTACTTC. The rearrangement joins TRBV11-2 to TRBJ2-7, with a possible D match to TRBD1 (5 bases). CDR1 is SGHAT, CDR2 FQNNGV, per germline. This CDR3 is 14 amino acids long. Trimming stripped 1 base from V and 4 bases from J, with 11 bases between.

This clone was detected only a few times. DNA for the CDR3: TGTGCCAGCAGTGTTTGGACAGGGGGTTCGGAGCAGTACTTC. Amino acid sequence: CASSVWTGGSEQYF. This chain connects TRBV2 to TRBJ2-7; TRBD1 matches at 10 bases. Unmatched junction bases numbered 7, after V lost 4 bases and J lost 7 bases. The CDR3 length is 14 residues. The germline V gene has CDR1 SNHLY and CDR2 FYNNEI.

This rearrangement joins TRBV28 to TRBJ2-3, with D uncertain. Germline values: CDR1 MDHEN, CDR2 SYDVKM. Between the trimmed V and J ends, which lost 2 bases and 4 bases, there was a span of 7 bases. This CDR3 comprises 13 residues. The CDR3 nucleotides read TGTGCCAGCAGTTTAAACCCAGCAGATACGCAGTATTTT. Encoded protein: CASSLNPADTQYF. Drawing the rest from reference TRBV28 and TRBJ2-3, the complete variable domain is DVKVTQSSRYLVKRTGEKVFLECVQDMDHENMFWYRQDPGLGLRLIYFSYDVKMKEKGDIPEGYSVSREKKERFSLILESASTNQTSMYLCASSLNPADTQYFGPGTRLTVL.

The genes are TRBV5-6 and TRBJ2-3; a weak D match, TRBD1 (5 bases). V was clipped by 6 bases and J by 0 bases, with 14 bases between them. CDR1 is SGHDT and CDR2 is YYEEEE in the germline V gene. CDR3 length: 15 amino acids. CDR3 nucleotides: TGTGCCAGCACCGACGACAGCGCTAGCACAGATACGCAGTATTTT. Amino acids: CASTDDSASTDTQYF.

V and J are TRBV11-2 and TRBJ2-7; 9 nucleotides match TRBD1. The junction had 12 bases not matched to a gene; V was cut back by 0 bases and J by 6 bases. The length of the CDR3 is 17 residues. Germline CDR1 SGHAT, CDR2 FQNNGV. CDR3 amino acids: CASSLDRPPTGGGEQYF. The CDR3 DNA follows: TGTGCCAGCAGCTTAGATCGCCCCCCCACAGGGGGCGGCGAGCAGTACTTC. The full variable domain, with the rest looked up from reference TRBV11-2 and TRBJ2-7, is EAGVAQSPRYKIIEKRQSVAFWCNPISGHATLYWYQQILGQGPKLLIQFQNNGVVDDSQLPKDRFSAERLKGVDSTLKIQPAKLEDSAVYLCASSLDRPPTGGGEQYFGPGTRLTVT.

This clone came up a few times. The chain employs TRBV2 and TRBJ2-1, with D possibly matching TRBD2 (5 bases). The V end lost 4 bases, the J end lost 4 bases, and 11 bases lay between the germline ends. CDR3 length: 14 residues. The germline V gene encodes CDR1 SNHLY and CDR2 FYNNEI. In DNA form, the CDR3 reads TGTGCCAGCAGTGGTGGGAGCCTTTACAATGAGCAGTTCTTC. Amino acids: CASSGGSLYNEQFF. The complete variable domain, with remaining parts taken from reference TRBV2 and TRBJ2-1, reads EPEVTQTPSHQVTQMGQEVILRCVPISNHLYFYWYRQILGQKVEFLVSFYNNEISEKSEIFDDQFSVERPDGSNFTLKIRSTKLEDSAMYFCASSGGSLYNEQFFGPGTRLTVL.

This clone was seen a few times. V and J are TRBV11-2 and TRBJ1-2; D ambiguous. This CDR3 comprises 13 residues. Germline V gene sequence: CDR1 SGHAT, CDR2 FQNNGV. Trimming cost V 1 base and J 1 base, with 4 bases left between them. The CDR3 bases are TGTGCCAGCAGCTTAGCACATAACTATGGCTACACCTTC. It encodes CASSLAHNYGYTF.

The chain employs TRBV29-1 and TRBJ1-1; maybe TRBD1 (6 bases). The germline V gene encodes CDR1 SQVTM and CDR2 ANQGSEA. This CDR3 is 12 amino acids long. Trimming left V 7 bases short and J 3 bases short, with 12 bases between. The CDR3 spells CSGGGADTEAFF. The DNA of the CDR3 is TGCAGCGGCGGGGGGGCGGACACTGAAGCTTTCTTT.

In DNA, the CDR3 is TGTGCCAGCTCGGCGGGACAGGCGAACACTGAAGCTTTCTTT. Its translation is CASSAGQANTEAFF. The chain combines TRBV18 with TRBJ1-1; TRBD1 aligns across 8 bases. Germline CDR1 and CDR2: KGHSH and LQKENI. Trimming took 6 bases from V and 1 from J; bases not matched to a gene: 4. The CDR3 runs to 14 residues. Supplemented by reference TRBV18 and TRBJ1-1, the full variable domain reads NAGVMQNPRHLVRRRGQEARLRCSPMKGHSHVYWYRQLPEEGLKFMVYLQKENIIDESGMPKERFSAEFPKEGPSILRIQQVVRGDSAAYFCASSAGQANTEAFFGQGTRLTVV.

This clone was found a few times. This chain connects TRBV19 to TRBJ1-1, with TRBD1 matching over 7 bases. J was trimmed by 6 bases and V by 8 bases; bases with no gene match: 9. The CDR3 sequence is 13 residues long. Germline V lookup: CDR1 LNHDA, CDR2 SQIVND (reference sequence). CDR3 sequence (DNA): TGTGCCAGTGTCGACAGGGCTGCGGCTGAAGCTTTCTTT. This sequence encodes CASVDRAAAEAFF.

V and J are TRBV21-1 and TRBJ2-3; the table's D call, TRBD2, was not checked against the DNA. TRBV21-1 is listed as a pseudogene. This CDR3 has 15 amino acids. The CDR3 spells CASGMGGRLGDTQYF. In DNA form, the CDR3 reads TGTGCCAGCGGAATGGGAGGCCGCCTGGGGGATACGCAGTATTTT.

This rearrangement joins TRBV9 to TRBJ2-1, with 8 bases identical to TRBD1. Germline-derived CDR1 and CDR2 are SGDLS and YYNGEE. With 5 bases clipped from V and 7 bases from J, the junction kept 14 bases outside the gene matches. This CDR3 has 16 residues. CDR3 nucleotide sequence: TGTGCCAGCAGAGCCCGAGAAGGGACAGGTCGGAATGAGCAGTTCTTC. This translates into CASRAREGTGRNEQFF. Full variable domain (rest looked up from reference TRBV9 and TRBJ2-1): DSGVTQTPKHLITATGQRVTLRCSPRSGDLSVYWYQQSLDQGLQFLIQYYNGEERAKGNILERFSAQQFPDLHSELNLSSLELGDSALYFCASRAREGTGRNEQFFGPGTRLTVL.